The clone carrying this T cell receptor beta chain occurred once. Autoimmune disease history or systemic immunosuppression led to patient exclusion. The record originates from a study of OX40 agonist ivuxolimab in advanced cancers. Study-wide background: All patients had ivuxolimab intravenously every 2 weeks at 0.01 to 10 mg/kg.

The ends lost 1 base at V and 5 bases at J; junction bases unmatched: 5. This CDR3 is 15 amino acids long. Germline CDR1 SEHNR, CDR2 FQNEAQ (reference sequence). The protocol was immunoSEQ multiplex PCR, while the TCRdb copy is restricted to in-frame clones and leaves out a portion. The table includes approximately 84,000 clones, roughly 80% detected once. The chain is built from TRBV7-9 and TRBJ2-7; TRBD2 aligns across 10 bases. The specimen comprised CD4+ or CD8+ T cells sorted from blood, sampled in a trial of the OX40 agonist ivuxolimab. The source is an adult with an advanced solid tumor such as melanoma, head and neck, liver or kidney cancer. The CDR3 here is CASSLGTSGVHEQYF. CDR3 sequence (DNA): TGTGCCAGCAGCTTAGGAACTAGCGGGGTCCACGAGCAGTACTTC.